Following are 32 T cell receptor beta chains from one sample sequenced in a study of vaccination effects on CD4 cells after COVID-19. The repertoire was sequenced with immunoSEQ multiplex PCR; TCRdb's copy has only in-frame clones and lacks some. The data show around 63,000 clones, over 70% seen once. Their antigen targets remain unknown. Expansion with viral peptide pools was applied to antigen-specific CD4+ T cells by the ViraFEST assay prior to sequencing. Following culture for nine to ten days, CD4+ T cells were isolated. Recipients of the vaccine had no prior SARS-CoV-2 infection and negative nucleocapsid antibodies. This specimen consisted of CD4+ T cells from PBMCs cultured with HCoV-OC43 spike peptides, obtained before COVID-19 vaccination. The subset denotes: HCoV-OC43 spike overlapping peptide pool stimulation. These receptors were taken from a human donor who received a COVID-19 vaccine.

The chain recombines TRBV27 with TRBJ2-2; D uncertain. Germline values: CDR1 MNHEY, CDR2 SMNVEV (reference sequence). The germline V and J ends were trimmed by 6 bases and 6 bases, with 17 bases remaining between them. This CDR3 is 15 amino acids long. CDR3 region: CASRVPDSAAGELFF. In DNA, the CDR3 is TGTGCCAGCAGAGTACCCGACTCGGCGGCCGGGGAGCTGTTTTTT.

The genes are TRBV5-1 and TRBJ1-1, with 11 bases fitting TRBD1. This CDR3 has 15 amino acids. Germline trimming cut 3 bases from V and 1 base from J; bases unmatched to any gene: 2. Germline V CDR1 and CDR2: SGHRS, YFSETQ. This CDR3 is CASSSGQGENTEAFF. The CDR3 DNA reads as TGCGCCAGCAGCTCGGGACAGGGGGAGAACACTGAAGCTTTCTTT.

The chain combines TRBV24-1 with TRBJ2-3, with 12 bases fitting TRBD2. The CDR3 is 15 residues long. V shed 4 bases and J 7 bases; nucleotides not matched to a gene: 5. In germline, CDR1 is KGHDR, CDR2 SFDVKD. The CDR3 nucleotides read TGTGCCACCAGTGACCCTAGCGGGGGGGCTTATACGCAGTATTTT. Amino acid sequence: CATSDPSGGAYTQYF.

The gene calls are TRBV6-5 and TRBJ2-2; D gene uncertain. Germline CDR1 is MNHEY and CDR2 is SVGAGI. V dropped 6 bases and J dropped 0 bases, with 11 bases sitting between them. The CDR3 runs to 15 residues. Here the CDR3 reads CASSADPPNTGELFF. The DNA of the CDR3 is TGTGCCAGCAGCGCCGACCCCCCGAACACCGGGGAGCTGTTTTTT.

The rearrangement joins TRBV7-2 to TRBJ2-2; TRBD1 might be the D (6 bases). The V and J ends lost 2 bases and 5 bases respectively, with 12 bases between them. This CDR3 has 15 residues. From germline, CDR1 is SGHTA and CDR2 FQGNSA. In DNA, the CDR3 is TGTGCCAGCAGCTTATCGGCAGGGGTAACCGGGGAGCTGTTTTTT. Protein: CASSLSAGVTGELFF.

The chain combines TRBV21-1 with TRBJ2-7; no check of the table's D call, TRBD1, against the DNA was made. TRBV21-1 is termed a pseudogene. CDR3 size: 13 residues. In nucleotides, the CDR3 is TGTGCCAGCAGCCGGCAGGTCTCCTACGAGCAGTACGTC. The encoded protein is CASSRQVSYEQYV.

The chain combines TRBV19 with TRBJ1-4; TRBD1 is a possible D gene (5 bases). The CDR3 sequence is 14 residues long. Germline lookup yields CDR1 LNHDA and CDR2 SQIVND (reference sequence). The ends were cut back, 11 bases at V and 8 bases at J, with 21 bases in the middle. This chain's CDR3 is CASQRGGKGEKLFF. CDR3 sequence (DNA): TGTGCCTCCCAGCGGGGGGGAAAGGGGGAAAAACTGTTTTTT.

The V gene is TRBV10-1, the J gene TRBJ1-5, with D perhaps TRBD1 (5 bases). V lost 0 bases, J lost 6 bases, and 6 bases lay in between. The CDR3 runs to 13 residues. Germline-derived CDR1 and CDR2 are WNHNN and SYGVQD (reference sequence). The CDR3 loop is CASSESGGQPQHF. CDR3 DNA sequence: TGCGCCAGCAGTGAGTCTGGGGGTCAGCCCCAGCATTTT.

This rearrangement joins TRBV27 to TRBJ2-5, with D unclear. V was pared by 2 bases and J by 5 bases, with 9 bases between. Germline V gene lookup returns CDR1 MNHEY and CDR2 SMNVEV (reference sequence). The CDR3 extends over 13 amino acids. The CDR3 loop is CASSLKWAETQYF. DNA for the CDR3: TGTGCCAGCAGTTTAAAGTGGGCGGAGACCCAGTACTTC.

The CDR3 here is CATSDLPSGGAGEQFF. CDR3 bases: TGTGCCACCAGTGATTTGCCTAGCGGGGGGGCTGGTGAGCAGTTCTTC. V and J are TRBV24-1 and TRBJ2-1; 12 positions agree with TRBD2. With V trimmed by 0 bases and J by 9 bases, 5 bases remained unmatched. The CDR3 is 16 residues long. The germline gives CDR1 KGHDR, CDR2 SFDVKD.

V is TRBV7-9 and J is TRBJ1-5; the match to TRBD1 covers 8 bases. The V gene's germline CDR1 is SEHNR and CDR2 FQNEAQ (reference sequence). V lost 3 bases, J lost 2 bases, and 0 bases stayed unmatched. The CDR3 extends over 14 amino acids. This CDR3 is CASSLTGGNQPQHF. In nucleotides, the CDR3 is TGTGCCAGCAGCTTGACAGGGGGCAATCAGCCCCAGCATTTT.

The J gene is TRBJ2-5, the V gene TRBV27; TRBD1 aligns across 7 bases. With 2 bases clipped from V and 1 base from J, the junction kept 4 bases outside the gene matches. Germline loops: CDR1 MNHEY, CDR2 SMNVEV (reference sequence). CDR3 length: 15 amino acids. For the CDR3, the DNA is TGTGCCAGCAGTTTAACAGACAGGGTCCAAGAGACCCAGTACTTC. Translation: CASSLTDRVQETQYF.

The rearrangement uses TRBV6-5 and TRBJ1-2; tentative D call: TRBD1 (5 bases). Germline CDR1 and CDR2: MNHEY and SVGAGI. The length of the CDR3 is 16 residues. Between the trimmed V and J ends, which lost 2 bases and 4 bases, there was a span of 17 bases. The CDR3 sequence is CASSYRGAHSVYGYTF. CDR3 DNA: TGTGCCAGCAGTTACAGAGGGGCCCACTCCGTCTATGGCTACACCTTC.

The J gene is TRBJ1-2, the V gene TRBV2; TRBD1 is a possible D gene (5 bases). The CDR3 has 14 amino acids. From germline, CDR1 is SNHLY and CDR2 FYNNEI. V was pared by 5 bases and J by 1 base, with 11 bases between. CDR3 nucleotide sequence: TGTGCCAGCAGTCGATGGACACATAACTATGGCTACACCTTC. Translated: CASSRWTHNYGYTF. Looking up the rest from reference TRBV2 and TRBJ1-2 gives the full variable domain: EPEVTQTPSHQVTQMGQEVILRCVPISNHLYFYWYRQILGQKVEFLVSFYNNEISEKSEIFDDQFSVERPDGSNFTLKIRSTKLEDSAMYFCASSRWTHNYGYTFGSGTRLTVV.

The genes are TRBV6-5 and TRBJ2-7; tentatively, D is TRBD1 or TRBD2 (5 bases each). CDR1 is MNHEY and CDR2 is SVGAGI in the germline V gene. V was cut by 7 bases and J by 2 bases, with 15 bases left in between. There are 14 residues in the CDR3. CDR3 region: CASTRGQLTYEQYV. The CDR3 bases are TGTGCCAGCACCCGGGGCCAGCTGACCTACGAGCAGTACGTC.

This clone has just a few counts. The chain couples TRBV3-1 (or the pseudogene TRBV3-2) to TRBJ2-1; D might be TRBD2 (6 bases). CDR1 LGHDT and CDR2 YNNKEL come from the germline V gene (reference sequence). V lost 2 bases and J 0 bases, leaving 14 bases between the germline ends. This CDR3 region has 17 residues. The CDR3 DNA reads TGTGCCAGCAGCCAATTAGGGGCGGGGACCTCCTACAATGAGCAGTTCTTC. Translated, it gives CASSQLGAGTSYNEQFF.

CDR3 bases: TGCGCCAGCAGCTTGGTTGGGGGTTCGGATACGCAGTATTTT. This translates into CASSLVGGSDTQYF. V and J are TRBV5-1 and TRBJ2-3; perhaps D is TRBD1 or TRBD2 (5 bases each). The CDR3 sequence is 14 residues long. V was pared by 0 bases and J by 6 bases, with 11 bases between. Germline CDR1 and CDR2: SGHRS and YFSETQ.

V usage is TRBV28 and J usage is TRBJ2-7; 8 positions match TRBD1. V shed 2 bases and J 0 bases; nucleotides not matched to a gene: 3. This CDR3 is built from 15 residues. The V gene's germline CDR1 is MDHEN and CDR2 SYDVKM. Written as DNA, the CDR3 is TGTGCCAGCAGTTTACAGGGGGCCCGCTCCTACGAGCAGTACGTC. It translates to CASSLQGARSYEQYV.

This rearrangement joins TRBV28 to TRBJ2-2; the D gene is possibly TRBD2 (7 bases). The ends were cut back, 5 bases at V and 6 bases at J, with 13 bases in the middle. This CDR3 is built from 14 residues. Germline V gene lookup returns CDR1 MDHEN and CDR2 SYDVKM. CDR3 nucleotide sequence: TGTGCCAGCAGTCGAGGGGGGGCTTCCGGGGAGCTGTTTTTT. Translated: CASSRGGASGELFF. The full variable domain, completed using reference TRBV28 and TRBJ2-2, is DVKVTQSSRYLVKRTGEKVFLECVQDMDHENMFWYRQDPGLGLRLIYFSYDVKMKEKGDIPEGYSVSREKKERFSLILESASTNQTSMYLCASSRGGASGELFFGEGSRLTVL.

The V gene is TRBV5-5, the J gene TRBJ1-5; TRBD1 matches 8 bases. This CDR3 comprises 15 residues. J gave up 2 bases and V 2 bases, and 3 bases lay outside the gene matches. Germline CDR1 reads SGHKS; CDR2 reads YYEKEE (reference sequence). CDR3 coding DNA: TGTGCCAGCAGCTTCACGACAGGGGGCAATCAGCCCCAGCATTTT. Protein sequence: CASSFTTGGNQPQHF.

The CDR3 reads CATSRDYRDGANVLTF. The CDR3, as DNA: TGTGCCACCAGCAGAGACTATAGAGACGGGGCCAACGTCCTGACTTTC. The rearrangement uses TRBV15 and TRBJ2-6; D is undetermined. The CDR3 spans 16 residues. V shed 0 bases and J shed 4 bases, with 10 bases lying between them. CDR1 is LNHNV and CDR2 is YYDKDF in the germline V gene (reference sequence).

Here the CDR3 DNA reads TGCGCCAGCAGCCAGAGGGACGCGCTTAACTATGGCTACACCTTC. It is translated as CASSQRDALNYGYTF. The chain employs TRBV5-1 and TRBJ1-2; D is possibly TRBD1 (5 bases). Trimming took off 4 bases at V and 1 base at J, with 14 bases between the two ends. CDR1 SGHRS and CDR2 YFSETQ come from the germline V gene. CDR3 size: 15 residues.

The chain is built from TRBV29-1 and TRBJ2-3; no clear D gene. This CDR3 has 13 residues. Germline values: CDR1 SQVTM, CDR2 ANQGSEA. V was trimmed by 2 bases and J by 3 bases, leaving 9 bases between them. CDR3 sequence (DNA): TGCAGCGTTGAAAGGGTCAGGACAGATACGCAGTATTTT. It yields the protein CSVERVRTDTQYF.

This clone was seen only a few times. V and J are TRBV18 and TRBJ1-5; 7 nucleotides align to TRBD1. Germline values: CDR1 KGHSH, CDR2 LQKENI. The CDR3 contains 13 residues. V trimming: 6 bases; J trimming: 3 bases; junction bases outside the gene matches: 2. CDR3 in DNA: TGTGCCAGCTCGGGACAGAACAATCAGCCCCAGCATTTT. It is translated as CASSGQNNQPQHF. The full variable domain, its missing parts supplied by reference TRBV18 and TRBJ1-5, is NAGVMQNPRHLVRRRGQEARLRCSPMKGHSHVYWYRQLPEEGLKFMVYLQKENIIDESGMPKERFSAEFPKEGPSILRIQQVVRGDSAAYFCASSGQNNQPQHFGDGTRLSIL.

The chain combines TRBV6-5 with TRBJ2-3, with D uncertain. The CDR3 totals 15 residues. The germline V gene has CDR1 MNHEY and CDR2 SVGAGI. Trimming removed 0 bases at V and 5 bases at J, with 12 bases between. As DNA, the CDR3 is TGTGCCAGCAGTTACTCCAATTACTTCATAGATACGCAGTATTTT. Protein: CASSYSNYFIDTQYF.

The V gene is TRBV27, the J gene TRBJ1-1, with 7 positions matching TRBD1. Germline V gives CDR1 MNHEY, CDR2 SMNVEV (reference sequence). V was clipped by 4 bases and J by 1 base; unmatched bases: 3. The CDR3 is 14 amino acids. The CDR3 DNA follows: TGTGCCAGCAGTTCGCGACAGGGGAACACTGAAGCTTTCTTT. Residues: CASSSRQGNTEAFF.

The chain recombines TRBV2 with TRBJ2-7; TRBD1 matches 10 bases. The germline gives CDR1 SNHLY, CDR2 FYNNEI. The CDR3 length is 15 residues. The V segment lost 7 bases and the J segment 7 bases; nucleotides outside the gene matches: 13. This CDR3 reads CASMRAGQGFWEQYV. The CDR3 DNA sequence: TGTGCCAGCATGAGGGCGGGACAGGGGTTCTGGGAGCAGTACGTC.

The J gene is TRBJ1-6, the V gene TRBV5-1, with D tentatively TRBD1 (6 bases). Germline V gene lookup returns CDR1 SGHRS and CDR2 YFSETQ. This CDR3 has 16 amino acids. V gave up 0 bases and J gave up 6 bases, with 13 bases separating them. CDR3 sequence: CASSLVWGASNSPLHF. The DNA for the CDR3 is TGCGCCAGCAGCTTGGTATGGGGGGCGAGTAATTCACCCCTCCACTTT.

This clone was counted once. The V gene is TRBV7-8, the J gene TRBJ2-1, with 8 bases fitting TRBD2. This CDR3 is 15 amino acids long. The V segment lost 4 bases and the J segment 4 bases; nucleotides outside the gene matches: 6. Germline CDR1 and CDR2: SGHVS and FQNEAQ. The CDR3 loop reads CASSSSGGDYNEQFF. The DNA of the CDR3 is TGTGCCAGCAGCTCGAGCGGGGGCGATTACAATGAGCAGTTCTTC. The full variable domain, its missing parts supplied by reference TRBV7-8 and TRBJ2-1, is GAGVSQSPRYKVAKRGQDVALRCDPISGHVSLFWYQQALGQGPEFLTYFQNEAQLDKSGLPSDRFFAERPEGSVSTLKIQRTQQEDSAVYLCASSSSGGDYNEQFFGPGTRLTVL.

This clone was seen only a few times. This chain joins TRBV2 and TRBJ1-3; D is uncertain. Trimming stripped 2 bases from V and 4 bases from J, with 6 bases between. Per germline, CDR1 SNHLY and CDR2 FYNNEI. This CDR3 region has 13 residues. CDR3 DNA sequence: TGTGCCAGCAGTGAAATCAGGGGAAACACCATATATTTT. This gives the protein CASSEIRGNTIYF.

This rearrangement joins TRBV6-5 to TRBJ2-6, with D perhaps TRBD2 (5 bases). The germline CDR1 and CDR2 sequences are MNHEY and SVGAGI. This CDR3 has 16 residues. Trimming removed 3 bases from V and 4 bases from J, with 13 bases in between. The chain's CDR3 is CASSYLGSAGANVLTF. DNA for the CDR3: TGTGCCAGCAGTTATCTTGGTAGCGCCGGGGCCAACGTCCTGACTTTC.

With respect to this clone: An end of the junction does not agree with germline; a read error may underlie this. The V and J genes are TRBV13 and TRBJ2-3; TRBD1 matches at 8 bases. The CDR3 runs to 14 residues. The germline V gene encodes CDR1 PRHDT and CDR2 FYEKMQ (reference sequence). The CDR3 spells CASSLGTGTDTQYF. The CDR3 DNA is TGTGCCAGCAGCCTAGGGACAGGTACAGATACGCAGTATTTT.